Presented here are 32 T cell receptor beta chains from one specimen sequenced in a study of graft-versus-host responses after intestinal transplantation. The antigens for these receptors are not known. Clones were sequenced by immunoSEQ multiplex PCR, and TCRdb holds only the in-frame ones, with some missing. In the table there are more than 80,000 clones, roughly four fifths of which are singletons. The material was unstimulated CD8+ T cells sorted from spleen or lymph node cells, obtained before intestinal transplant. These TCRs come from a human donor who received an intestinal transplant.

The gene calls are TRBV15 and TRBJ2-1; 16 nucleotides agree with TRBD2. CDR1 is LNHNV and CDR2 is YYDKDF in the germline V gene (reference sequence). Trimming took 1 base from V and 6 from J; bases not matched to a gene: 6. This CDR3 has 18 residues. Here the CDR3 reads CATSRARGLAGGPNEQFF. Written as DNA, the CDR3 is TGTGCCACCAGCAGAGCCCGGGGACTAGCGGGGGGGCCCAATGAGCAGTTCTTC.

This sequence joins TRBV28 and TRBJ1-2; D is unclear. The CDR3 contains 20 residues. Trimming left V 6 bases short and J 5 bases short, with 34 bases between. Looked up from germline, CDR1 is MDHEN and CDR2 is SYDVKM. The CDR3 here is CASSSIPFLFSPWSKYGYTF. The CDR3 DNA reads TGTGCCAGCAGCTCAATTCCGTTTCTGTTCTCTCCGTGGTCGAAGTATGGCTACACCTTC.

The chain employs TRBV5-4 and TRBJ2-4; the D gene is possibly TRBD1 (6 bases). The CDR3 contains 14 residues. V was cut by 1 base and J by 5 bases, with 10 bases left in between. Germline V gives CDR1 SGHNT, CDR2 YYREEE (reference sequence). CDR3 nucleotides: TGTGCCAGCAGCTTGACAGGGCGGGAAAACATTCAGTACTTC. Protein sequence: CASSLTGRENIQYF.

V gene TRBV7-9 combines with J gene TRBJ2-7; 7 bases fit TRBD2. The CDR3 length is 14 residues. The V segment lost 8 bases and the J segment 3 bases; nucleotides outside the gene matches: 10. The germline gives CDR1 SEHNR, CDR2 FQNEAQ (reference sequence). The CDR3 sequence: CASALSSGYYEQYF. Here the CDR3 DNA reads TGTGCCAGCGCCCTTTCTAGCGGATACTACGAGCAGTACTTC.

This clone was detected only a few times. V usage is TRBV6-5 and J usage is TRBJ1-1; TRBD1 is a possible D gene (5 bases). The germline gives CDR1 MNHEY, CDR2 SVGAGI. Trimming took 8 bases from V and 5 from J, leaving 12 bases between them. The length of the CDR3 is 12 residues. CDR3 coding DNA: TGTGCCAGCCGTATGGGGGGGACTGAAGCTTTCTTT. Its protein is CASRMGGTEAFF.

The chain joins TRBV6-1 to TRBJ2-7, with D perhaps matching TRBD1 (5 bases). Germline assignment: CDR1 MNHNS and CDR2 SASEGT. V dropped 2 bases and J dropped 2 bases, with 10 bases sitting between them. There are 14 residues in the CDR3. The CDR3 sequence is CASSELDSAYEQYF. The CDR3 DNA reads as TGTGCCAGCAGTGAACTTGACAGCGCCTACGAGCAGTACTTC.

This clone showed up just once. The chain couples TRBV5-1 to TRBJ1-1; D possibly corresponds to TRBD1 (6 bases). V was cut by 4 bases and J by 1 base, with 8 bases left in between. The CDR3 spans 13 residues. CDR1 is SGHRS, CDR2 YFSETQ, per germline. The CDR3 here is CASSPGQNTEAFF. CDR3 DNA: TGCGCCAGCAGCCCGGGACAGAACACTGAAGCTTTCTTT.

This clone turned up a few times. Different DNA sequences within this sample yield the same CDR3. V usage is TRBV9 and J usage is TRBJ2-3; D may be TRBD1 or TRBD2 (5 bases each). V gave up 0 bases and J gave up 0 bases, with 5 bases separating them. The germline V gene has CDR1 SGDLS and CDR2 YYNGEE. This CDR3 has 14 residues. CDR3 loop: CASSVGGSTDTQYF. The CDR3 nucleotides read TGTGCCAGCAGCGTAGGGGGGAGCACAGATACGCAGTATTTT.

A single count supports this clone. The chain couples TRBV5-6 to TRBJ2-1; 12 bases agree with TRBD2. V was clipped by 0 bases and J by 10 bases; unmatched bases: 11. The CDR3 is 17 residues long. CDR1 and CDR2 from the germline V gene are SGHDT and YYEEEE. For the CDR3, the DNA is TGTGCCAGCAGCTTGGGGGTTTTGGGACTAGCGGGCCCAGAGCAGTTCTTC. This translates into CASSLGVLGLAGPEQFF.

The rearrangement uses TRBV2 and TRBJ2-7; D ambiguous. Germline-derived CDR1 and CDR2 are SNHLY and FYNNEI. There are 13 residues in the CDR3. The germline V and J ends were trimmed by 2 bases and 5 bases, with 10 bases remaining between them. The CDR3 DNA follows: TGTGCCAGCAGTGAATCCAGCGTGAACGAGCAGTACTTC. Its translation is CASSESSVNEQYF.

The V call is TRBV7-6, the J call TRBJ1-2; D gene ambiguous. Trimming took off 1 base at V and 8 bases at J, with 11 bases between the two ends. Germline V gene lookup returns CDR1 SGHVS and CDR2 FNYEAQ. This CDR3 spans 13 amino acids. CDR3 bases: TGTGCCAGCAGCTTAGGACCTGTCGGGGGCTACACCTTC. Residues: CASSLGPVGGYTF.

The CDR3, as DNA: TGTGCCAGCTCACCATGGGATTCACCCCTCCACTTT. It specifies CASSPWDSPLHF. V and J are TRBV18 and TRBJ1-6; D uncertain. From germline, CDR1 is KGHSH and CDR2 LQKENI. This CDR3 is 12 amino acids long. V lost 2 bases, J lost 8 bases, and 4 bases lay in between.

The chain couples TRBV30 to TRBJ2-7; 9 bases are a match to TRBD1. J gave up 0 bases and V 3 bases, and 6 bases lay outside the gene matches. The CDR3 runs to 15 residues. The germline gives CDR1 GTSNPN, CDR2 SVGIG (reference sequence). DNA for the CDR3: TGTGCCTGGAGCGTACAGGGGGCCCTCTCCTACGAGCAGTACTTC. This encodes CAWSVQGALSYEQYF.

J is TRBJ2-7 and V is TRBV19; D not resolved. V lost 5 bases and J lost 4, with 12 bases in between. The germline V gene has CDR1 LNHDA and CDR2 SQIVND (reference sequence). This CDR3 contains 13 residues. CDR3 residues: CASSFAFGYEQYF. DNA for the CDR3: TGTGCCAGTAGTTTTGCTTTCGGTTACGAGCAGTACTTC.

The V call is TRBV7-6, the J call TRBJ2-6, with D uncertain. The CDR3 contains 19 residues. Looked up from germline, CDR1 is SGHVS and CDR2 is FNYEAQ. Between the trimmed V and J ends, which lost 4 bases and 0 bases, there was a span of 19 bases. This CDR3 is CASSSIDGSTTSGANVLTF. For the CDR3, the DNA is TGTGCCAGCAGCTCCATAGACGGGTCTACCACCTCTGGGGCCAACGTCCTGACTTTC.

CDR3 sequence: CASSLAAGETQYF. The CDR3 region has the DNA TGTGCCAGCAGCTTGGCCGCGGGTGAGACCCAGTACTTC. This sequence joins TRBV5-6 and TRBJ2-5; TRBD2 is a possible D gene (5 bases). Germline V gene sequence: CDR1 SGHDT, CDR2 YYEEEE. This CDR3 contains 13 residues. Trimming pared 0 bases from V and 5 bases from J, leaving 8 bases between.

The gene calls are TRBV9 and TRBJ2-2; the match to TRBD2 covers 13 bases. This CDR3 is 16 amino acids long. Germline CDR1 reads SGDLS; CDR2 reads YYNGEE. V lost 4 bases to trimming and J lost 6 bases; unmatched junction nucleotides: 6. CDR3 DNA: TGTGCCAGCAGCCCCTGGACTAGCGGGAGTTCCGGGGAGCTGTTTTTT. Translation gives CASSPWTSGSSGELFF.

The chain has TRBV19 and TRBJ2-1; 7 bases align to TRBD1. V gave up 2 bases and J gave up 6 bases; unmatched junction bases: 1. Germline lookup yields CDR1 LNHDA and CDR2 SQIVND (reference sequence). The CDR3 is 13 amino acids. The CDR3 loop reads CASSISGGNEQFF. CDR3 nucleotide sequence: TGTGCCAGTAGTATATCAGGGGGCAATGAGCAGTTCTTC. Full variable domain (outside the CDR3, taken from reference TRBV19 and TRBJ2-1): DGGITQSPKYLFRKEGQNVTLSCEQNLNHDAMYWYRQDPGQGLRLIYYSQIVNDFQKGDIAEGYSVSREKKESFPLTVTSAQKNPTAFYLCASSISGGNEQFFGPGTRLTVL.

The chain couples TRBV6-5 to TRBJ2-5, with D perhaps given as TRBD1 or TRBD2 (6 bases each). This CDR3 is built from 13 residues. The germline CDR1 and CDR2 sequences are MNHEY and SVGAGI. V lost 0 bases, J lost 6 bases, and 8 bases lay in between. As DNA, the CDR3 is TGTGCCAGCAGTTACTCAGGGGGGAAGACCCAGTACTTC. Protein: CASSYSGGKTQYF.

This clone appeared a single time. This chain's CDR3 is CASSLYSGGMDTDTQYF. CDR3 coding DNA: TGCGCCAGCAGCTTGTATTCGGGCGGGATGGACACAGATACGCAGTATTTT. V and J are TRBV5-1 and TRBJ2-3; maybe TRBD2 (6 bases). Germline assignment: CDR1 SGHRS and CDR2 YFSETQ. The V gene lost 1 base and the J gene lost 2 bases, with 17 bases spanning the gap. This CDR3 region has 17 residues.

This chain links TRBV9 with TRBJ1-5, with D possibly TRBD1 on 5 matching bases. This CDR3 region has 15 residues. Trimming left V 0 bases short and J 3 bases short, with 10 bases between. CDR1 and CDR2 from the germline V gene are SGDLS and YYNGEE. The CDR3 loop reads CASSVGGGDNQPQHF. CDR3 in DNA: TGTGCCAGCAGCGTAGGTGGAGGGGACAATCAGCCCCAGCATTTT.

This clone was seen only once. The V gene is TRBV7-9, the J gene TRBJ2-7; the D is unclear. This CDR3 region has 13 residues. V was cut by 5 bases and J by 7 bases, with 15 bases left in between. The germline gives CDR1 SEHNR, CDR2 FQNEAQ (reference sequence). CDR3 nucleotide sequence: TGTGCCAGCAGCCTCATCCACGGCGTAGAGCAGTACTTC. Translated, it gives CASSLIHGVEQYF. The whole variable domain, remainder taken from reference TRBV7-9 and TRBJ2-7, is DTGVSQNPRHKITKRGQNVTFRCDPISEHNRLYWYRQTLGQGPEFLTYFQNEAQLEKSRLLSDRFSAERPKGSFSTLEIQRTEQGDSAMYLCASSLIHGVEQYFGPGTRLTVT.

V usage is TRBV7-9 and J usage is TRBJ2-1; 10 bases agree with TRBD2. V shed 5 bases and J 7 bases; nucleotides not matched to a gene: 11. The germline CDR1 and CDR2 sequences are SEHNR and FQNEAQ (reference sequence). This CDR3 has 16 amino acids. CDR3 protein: CASSKPLAGVGNEQFF. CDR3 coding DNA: TGTGCCAGCAGCAAGCCCCTAGCGGGGGTTGGAAATGAGCAGTTCTTC.

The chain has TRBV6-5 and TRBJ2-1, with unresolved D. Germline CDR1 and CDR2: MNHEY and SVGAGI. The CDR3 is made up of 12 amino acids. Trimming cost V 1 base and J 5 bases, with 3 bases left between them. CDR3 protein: CASSYLDNEQFF. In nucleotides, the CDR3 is TGTGCCAGCAGTTACTTGGACAATGAGCAGTTCTTC.

The CDR3 protein is CASSTTPRGNQPQHF. As DNA, the CDR3 is TGTGCCAGTAGTACTACCCCCAGGGGCAATCAGCCCCAGCATTTT. The chain recombines TRBV19 with TRBJ1-5; D is possibly TRBD1 (5 bases). Germline loops: CDR1 LNHDA, CDR2 SQIVND (reference sequence). V gave up 4 bases and J gave up 2 bases, with 12 bases separating them. The CDR3 contains 15 residues.

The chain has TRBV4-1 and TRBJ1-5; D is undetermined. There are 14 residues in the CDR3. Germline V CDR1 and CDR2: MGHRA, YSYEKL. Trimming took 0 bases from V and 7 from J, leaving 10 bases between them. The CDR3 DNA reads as TGCGCCAGCAGCCAAGATATGGGCCAGCAGCCCCAGCATTTT. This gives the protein CASSQDMGQQPQHF.

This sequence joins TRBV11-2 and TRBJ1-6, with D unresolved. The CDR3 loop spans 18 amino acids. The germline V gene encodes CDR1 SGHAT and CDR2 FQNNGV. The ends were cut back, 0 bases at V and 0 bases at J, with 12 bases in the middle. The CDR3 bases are TGTGCCAGCAGCTTAGATGGGGAACTTAGCTCCTATAATTCACCCCTCCACTTT. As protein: CASSLDGELSSYNSPLHF.

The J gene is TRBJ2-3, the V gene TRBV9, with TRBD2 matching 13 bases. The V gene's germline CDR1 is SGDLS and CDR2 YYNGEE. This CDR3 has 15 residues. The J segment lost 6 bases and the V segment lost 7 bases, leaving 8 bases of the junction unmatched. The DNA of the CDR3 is TGTGCCAGCGGCGGACTAGCGGGAGTGGGGGATACGCAGTATTTT. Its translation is CASGGLAGVGDTQYF. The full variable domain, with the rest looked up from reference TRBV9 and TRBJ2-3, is DSGVTQTPKHLITATGQRVTLRCSPRSGDLSVYWYQQSLDQGLQFLIQYYNGEERAKGNILERFSAQQFPDLHSELNLSSLELGDSALYFCASGGLAGVGDTQYFGPGTRLTVL.

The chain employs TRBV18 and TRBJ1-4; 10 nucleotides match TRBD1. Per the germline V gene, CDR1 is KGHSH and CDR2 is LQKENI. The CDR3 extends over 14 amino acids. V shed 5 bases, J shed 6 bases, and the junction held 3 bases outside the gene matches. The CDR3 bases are TGTGCCAGCTCATCCGGGACAGGGGATGAAAAACTGTTTTTT. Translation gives CASSSGTGDEKLFF.

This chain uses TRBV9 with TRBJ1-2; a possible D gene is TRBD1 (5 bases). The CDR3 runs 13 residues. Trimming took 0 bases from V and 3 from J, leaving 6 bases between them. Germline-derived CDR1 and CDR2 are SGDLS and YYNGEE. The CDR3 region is CASSVARDYGYTF. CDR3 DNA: TGTGCCAGCAGCGTAGCCAGGGACTATGGCTACACCTTC.

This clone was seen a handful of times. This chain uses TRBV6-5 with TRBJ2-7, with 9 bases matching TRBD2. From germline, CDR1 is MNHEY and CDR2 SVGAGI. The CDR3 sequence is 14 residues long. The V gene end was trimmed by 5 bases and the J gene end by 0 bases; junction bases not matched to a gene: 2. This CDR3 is CASSRLADSYEQYF. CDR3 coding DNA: TGTGCCAGCAGTAGACTAGCGGACTCCTACGAGCAGTACTTC.

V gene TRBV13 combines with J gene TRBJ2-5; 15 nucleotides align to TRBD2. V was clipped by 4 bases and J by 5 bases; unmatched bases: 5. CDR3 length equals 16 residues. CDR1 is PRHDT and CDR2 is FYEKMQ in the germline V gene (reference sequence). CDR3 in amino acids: CASSSIGLAGGETQYF. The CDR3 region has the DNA TGTGCCAGCAGCTCCATAGGACTAGCGGGAGGGGAGACCCAGTACTTC.